Given below is one T cell receptor (beta chain) in context. TCRdb re-analysed the 5' RACE reads in MiXCR, keeping a single row per CDR3 protein. The table includes 100,000 or so distinct CDR3 sequences, roughly 18% detected once. Germline assignment: CDR1 DFQATT and CDR2 SNEGSKA (reference sequence). The ends lost 6 bases at V and 1 base at J; junction bases unmatched: 2. The CDR3 extends over 13 amino acids. This entry belongs to a study of T cells of healthy individuals. This clonotype originated in a human donor in good health. The genes are TRBV20-1 and TRBJ1-5, with TRBD1 matching over 8 bases. The CDR3 here is CSARTGSNQPQHF. The CDR3 region has the DNA TGCAGTGCGCGGACAGGGAGCAATCAGCCCCAGCATTTT.